This TCR beta chain was profiled in a study of PD-L1 blockade in urothelial cancer. Background on the study: Treatment start was followed by blood analysis at 3 weeks (second dose) and again at 6 weeks. Findings of the study overall: Tumor-associated clones in blood expanded more at 3 weeks in durable-benefit patients.

The protocol was immunoSEQ multiplex PCR, while the TCRdb copy is restricted to in-frame clones and leaves out a portion. The sample shows 45,000 to 50,000 clones, around 88% of them seen only once. Comments on this clone: Antigen specificity is unknown.

This CDR3 comprises 15 residues. Deletions cut 1 base from V and 3 bases from J, with 8 bases between. In germline, CDR1 is SGHKS, CDR2 YYEKEE (reference sequence). The J gene is TRBJ2-6, the V gene TRBV5-5; perhaps TRBD1 as D (6 bases). The TCR comes from a man aged 80 or over with urothelial cancer. This specimen consisted of PBMCs, obtained around atezolizumab (anti-PD-L1) treatment. CDR3 coding DNA: TGTGCCAGCAGCTTGTACAGGGATGGGGCCAACGTCCTGACTTTC. Protein sequence: CASSLYRDGANVLTF.